This TCR beta chain is from a study of Ad26.COV2.S vaccination and SARS-CoV-2 variants. Study-wide points: Vaccine recipients had higher spike-specific TCR breadth than placebo recipients. The TCR breadth and depth analyses may have produced an underestimate of total T cell responses.

Some clones are missing from TCRdb's copy, which holds only in-frame ones; the method was immunoSEQ multiplex PCR. The sample shows about 500,000 clones, roughly nine tenths of them seen only once. Turning to this clone: The antigen is unknown.

Treatment given: approximately 18 received Ad26.COV2.S at low or high dose, single or two shots; about 5 received placebo; per-sample allocation not given. Sample collection was performed on day 63 after the first vaccine or placebo injection. Germline V lookup: CDR1 KGHSH, CDR2 LQKENI. This CDR3 has 17 residues. Trimming removed 3 bases from V and 4 bases from J; junction bases left unmatched: 8. This chain uses TRBV18 with TRBJ2-7; 14 positions agree with TRBD2. The sample was peripheral blood, taken in a trial of Ad26.COV2.S vaccine versus placebo. The sequence came from a person aged 18-60 years who received the Ad26.COV2.S COVID-19 vaccine or a placebo. CDR3 sequence: CASSPLGTSGSSYEQYF. CDR3 DNA: TGTGCCAGCTCACCTCTTGGGACTAGCGGGAGTTCATACGAGCAGTACTTC.